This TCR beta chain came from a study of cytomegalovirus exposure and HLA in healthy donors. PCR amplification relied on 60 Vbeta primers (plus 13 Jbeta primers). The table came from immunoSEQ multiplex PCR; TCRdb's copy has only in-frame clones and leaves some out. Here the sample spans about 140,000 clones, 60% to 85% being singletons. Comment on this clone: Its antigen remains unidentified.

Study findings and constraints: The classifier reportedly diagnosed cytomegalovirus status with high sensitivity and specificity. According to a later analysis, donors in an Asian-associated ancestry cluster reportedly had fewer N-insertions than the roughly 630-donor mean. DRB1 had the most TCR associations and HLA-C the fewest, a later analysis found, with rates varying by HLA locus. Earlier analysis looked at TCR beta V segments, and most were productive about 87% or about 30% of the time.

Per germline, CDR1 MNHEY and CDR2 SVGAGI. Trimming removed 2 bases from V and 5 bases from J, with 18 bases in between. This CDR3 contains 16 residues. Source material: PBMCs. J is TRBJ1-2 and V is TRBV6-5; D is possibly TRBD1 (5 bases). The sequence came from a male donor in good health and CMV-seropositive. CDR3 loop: CASSYDPQGPWYGYTF. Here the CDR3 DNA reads TGTGCCAGCAGTTACGATCCCCAGGGCCCATGGTATGGCTACACCTTC.